This TCR beta chain was obtained from a study of molecular identifiers for immune sequencing clone quantification (dated by TCRdb to the late 2010s). A note on the overall study: In a replicate experiment, RNA from about 21,000 or 97,000 naive CD8 T cells was split into five aliquots, four of which were sequenced. CD8 T cells were used in a methods study to benchmark molecular-identifier clustering-based TCR repertoire sequencing (MIDCIRS) and TCR RNA copy counting.

This clonotype was seen only once. Its binding antigen is unknown. No clone much larger than this one lies a single base away; base qualities are absent. Single-read evidence is weak. From the germline V gene (reference sequence), CDR1 is MNHEY and CDR2 is SMNVEV. Inclusive of the bounding cysteine and phenylalanine, the CDR3 is 15 residues long. CDR3 DNA only is kept here, 45 bases in frame from base 1. V sheds 4 bases and J sheds 2 bases, leaving 15 bases between their ends. The library was built by means of PCR. The instrument given in TCRdb is NextSeq 500. Bulk TCR libraries were made following a previously described method, with the TCR primers given in Table S5. Purification of total RNA was performed with the Qiagen AllPrep DNA/RNA kit. Reads from multiple sequencing runs of the same library were pooled before analysis. In the paper's pipeline: Only reads with exact TCR constant sequence were kept, trimmed to 150 nt, and grouped by their 12-nt molecular barcodes. Reads in each barcode group were sub-clustered using a 15% Levenshtein threshold, and a quality-weighted consensus sequence was built for each RNA molecule. Non-functional sequences were discarded, and so were lower-count sequences lying one edit away from another sequence. Based on fitting two negative binomial distributions, any barcode sub-cluster with under 20% of the maximum read count was discarded. TCRdb ran its own pipeline on the public reads, namely fastp trimming at Q25 and MiXCR clone calling, and kept in-frame beta chains. Rows matching on CDR3 protein sequence are summarized as one entry with the most common DNA and genes. The V and J calls were determined by TCRdb, not by the authors. For this sample there are 460,000 or so distinct CDR3 sequences; approximately 25% appear just once. Jointly, the top ten make up around 0.76% of the sample.

Libraries of naive CD8 T cells were built from about 20,000 to 1,000,000 sorted cells, with 10%, 30% or 50% of the purified RNA used. Naive CD8 T cells were FACS-sorted as CD8+CD4-CCR7+CD45RA+ on a BD FACSAria II into RLT Plus buffer. To test detection sensitivity, Jurkat RNA equal to fewer than 13 TCR copies was added to samples of roughly 18,000-1,100,000 naive CD8 T cells. Enrichment of CD8 T cells was done with RosetteSep CD8+ T Cell Enrichment Cocktail plus Ficoll-Paque, and ACK red cell lysis came afterward. The full study reports these points: Modeling gave around 3.3 recovered TCR RNA copies per cell versus 9.5 to 10 by digital PCR, implying approximately 30% capture efficiency. The naive libraries included spiked-in Jurkat TCR RNA (about nine copies' worth), and this Jurkat TCR RNA is not part of the donor repertoire. In CMV-specific effector cells, clones with more than 20 RNA copies accounted for over 98% of molecules, whereas in naive cells such clones accounted for under 1%. Spiked-in Jurkat TCR RNA equivalent to a single cell was reported to be detectable even among 850,000 to 1,000,000 naive CD8 T cells. Highly expanded clone sizes could be underestimated if identical TCR molecules share a barcode. When barcode sub-clustering was omitted, TCR diversity was inflated by chimeric consensus sequences, with chimeras reaching as high as 47%.

The clonotype originates from a human donor in good health. Some libraries in this study had Jurkat cell RNA spiked in. This sequence uses TRBV27 and TRBJ2-7; the D element could tentatively be TRBD1 or TRBD2, as 5 bases agree for each. The sample taken for sequencing was naive CD8+ T cells from blood, with Jurkat cell RNA spiked in. What the cell subset or site label conveys for this sample: FACS-sorted CD8+CD4-CCR7+CD45RA+ naive T cells. The DNA sequence follows: TGTGCCAGCAGTTCCTGGGGGTACTCAACCTACGAGCAGTACTTC. Translated, this gives CASSSWGYSTYEQYF.